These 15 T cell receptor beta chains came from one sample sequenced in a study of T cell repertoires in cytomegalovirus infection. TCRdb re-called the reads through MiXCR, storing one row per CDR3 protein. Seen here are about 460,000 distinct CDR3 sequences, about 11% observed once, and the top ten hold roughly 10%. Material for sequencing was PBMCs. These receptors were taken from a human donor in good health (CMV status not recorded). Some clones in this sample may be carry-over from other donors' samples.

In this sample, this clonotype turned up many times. CDR3 bases: TGTGCCAGCAACAACGTAGGGGCCCAGCAGCCCCAGCATTTT. Protein sequence: CASNNVGAQQPQHF. The chain carries TRBV27 and TRBJ1-5, with TRBD1 as a possible D gene (5 bases). V lost 7 bases, J lost 7 bases, and 17 bases lay in between. Per germline, CDR1 MNHEY and CDR2 SMNVEV (reference sequence). This CDR3 contains 14 residues.

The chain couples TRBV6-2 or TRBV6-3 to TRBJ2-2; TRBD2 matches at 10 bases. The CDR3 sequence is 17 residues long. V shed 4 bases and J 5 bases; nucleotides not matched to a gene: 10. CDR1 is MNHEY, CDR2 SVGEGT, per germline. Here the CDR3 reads CASSSIPSGRRTGELFF. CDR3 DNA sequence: TGTGCCAGCAGTTCTATCCCTAGCGGGAGACGAACCGGGGAGCTGTTTTTT.

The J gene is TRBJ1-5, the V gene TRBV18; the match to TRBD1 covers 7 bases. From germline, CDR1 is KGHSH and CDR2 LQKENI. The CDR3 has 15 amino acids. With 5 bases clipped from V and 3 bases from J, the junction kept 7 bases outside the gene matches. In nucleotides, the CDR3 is TGTGCCAGCTCAGCAACAGGGGCTAACAATCAGCCCCAGCATTTT. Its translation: CASSATGANNQPQHF.

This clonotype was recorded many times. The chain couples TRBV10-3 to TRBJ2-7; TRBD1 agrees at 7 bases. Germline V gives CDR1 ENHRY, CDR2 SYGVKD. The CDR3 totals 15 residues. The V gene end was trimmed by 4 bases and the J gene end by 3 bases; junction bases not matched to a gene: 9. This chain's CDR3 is CAISARQGWDYEQYF. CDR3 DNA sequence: TGTGCCATCAGTGCCCGACAGGGTTGGGACTACGAGCAGTACTTC.

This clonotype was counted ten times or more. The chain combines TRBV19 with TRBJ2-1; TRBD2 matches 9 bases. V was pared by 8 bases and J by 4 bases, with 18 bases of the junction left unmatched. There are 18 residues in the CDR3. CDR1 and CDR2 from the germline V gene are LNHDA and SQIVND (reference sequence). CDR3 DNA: TGTGCCAGTTCCAGTCCCAGCGGGAGGAGGGGCGGTTACAATGAGCAGTTCTTC. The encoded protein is CASSSPSGRRGGYNEQFF.

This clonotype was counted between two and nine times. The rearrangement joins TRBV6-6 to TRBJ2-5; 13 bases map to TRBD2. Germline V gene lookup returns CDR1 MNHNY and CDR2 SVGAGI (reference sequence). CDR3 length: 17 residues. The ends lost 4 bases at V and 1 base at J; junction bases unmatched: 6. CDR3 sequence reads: CASSFRRLAGGQETQYF. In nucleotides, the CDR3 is TGTGCCAGCAGTTTCCGCAGACTAGCGGGGGGCCAAGAGACCCAGTACTTC.

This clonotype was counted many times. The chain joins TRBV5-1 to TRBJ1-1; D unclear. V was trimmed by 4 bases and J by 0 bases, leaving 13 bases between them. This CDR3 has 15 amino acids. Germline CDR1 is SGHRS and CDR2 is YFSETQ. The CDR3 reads CASSPTPSLNTEAFF. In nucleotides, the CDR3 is TGCGCCAGCAGCCCCACGCCCAGTTTGAACACTGAAGCTTTCTTT.

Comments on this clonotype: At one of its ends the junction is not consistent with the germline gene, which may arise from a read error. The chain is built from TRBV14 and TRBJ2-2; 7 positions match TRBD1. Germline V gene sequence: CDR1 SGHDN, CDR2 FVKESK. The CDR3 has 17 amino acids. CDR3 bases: TGTGCCAGCAGCCAAGGGCGACAGGGCGTTTCGGCCGGGGAGCAGTTTTTT. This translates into CASSQGRQGVSAGEQFF.

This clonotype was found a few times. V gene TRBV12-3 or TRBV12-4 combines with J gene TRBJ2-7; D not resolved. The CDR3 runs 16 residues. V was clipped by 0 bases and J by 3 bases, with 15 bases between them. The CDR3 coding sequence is TGTGCCAGCAGTTTAGCCGGGCAGCTGGGTCGCTACGAGCAGTACTTC. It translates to CASSLAGQLGRYEQYF.

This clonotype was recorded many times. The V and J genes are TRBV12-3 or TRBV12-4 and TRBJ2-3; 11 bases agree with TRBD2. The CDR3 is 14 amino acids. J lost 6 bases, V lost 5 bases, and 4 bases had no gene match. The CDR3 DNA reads TGTGCCAGCAGTGGACTAGCGGGTGCTGATACGCAGTATTTT. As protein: CASSGLAGADTQYF.

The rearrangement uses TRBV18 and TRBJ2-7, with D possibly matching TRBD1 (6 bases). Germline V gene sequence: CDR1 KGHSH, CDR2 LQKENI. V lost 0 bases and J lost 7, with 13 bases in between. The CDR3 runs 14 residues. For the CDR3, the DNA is TGTGCCAGCTCACCACCCGCAGGGGTAGAAGAGCAGTACTTC. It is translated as CASSPPAGVEEQYF.

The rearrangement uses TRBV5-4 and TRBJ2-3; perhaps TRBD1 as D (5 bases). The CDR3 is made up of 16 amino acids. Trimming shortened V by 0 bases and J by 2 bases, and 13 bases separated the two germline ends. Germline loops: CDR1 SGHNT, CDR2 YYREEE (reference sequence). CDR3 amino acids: CASSLAALRATDTQYF. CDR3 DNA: TGTGCCAGCAGCTTGGCGGCGCTCAGGGCCACAGATACGCAGTATTTT.

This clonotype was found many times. In DNA form, the CDR3 reads TGTGCCAGCAGCAGGTCCCGGGACCTCAACTCCTACAATGAGCAGTTCTTC. It specifies CASSRSRDLNSYNEQFF. This chain connects TRBV7-3 to TRBJ2-1; TRBD1 or TRBD2 may be the D gene (5 bases each). Germline V gene sequence: CDR1 SGHTA, CDR2 FQGTGA. The CDR3 has 17 residues. Trimming took 5 bases from V and 0 from J, leaving 17 bases between them.

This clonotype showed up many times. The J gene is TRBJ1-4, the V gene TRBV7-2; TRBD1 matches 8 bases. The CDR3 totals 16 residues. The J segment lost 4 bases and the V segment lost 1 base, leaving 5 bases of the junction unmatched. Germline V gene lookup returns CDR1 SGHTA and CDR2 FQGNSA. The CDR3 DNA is TGTGCCAGCAGCTTAGGGTACAGGGGGAGTAATGAAAAACTGTTTTTT. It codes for CASSLGYRGSNEKLFF.

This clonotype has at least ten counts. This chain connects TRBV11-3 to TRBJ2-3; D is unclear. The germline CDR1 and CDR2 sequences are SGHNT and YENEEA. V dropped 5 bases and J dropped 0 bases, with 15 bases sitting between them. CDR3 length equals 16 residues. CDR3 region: CASSPLGWASTDTQYF. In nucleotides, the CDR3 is TGTGCCAGCAGCCCTCTCGGGTGGGCTAGCACAGATACGCAGTATTTT. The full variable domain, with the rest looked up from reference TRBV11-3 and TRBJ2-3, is EAGVVQSPRYKIIEKKQPVAFWCNPISGHNTLYWYLQNLGQGPELLIRYENEEAVDDSQLPKDRFSAERLKGVDSTLKIQPAELGDSAVYLCASSPLGWASTDTQYFGPGTRLTVL.